The clone carrying this TCR beta chain has a single count. TCRdb keeps only in-frame clones here, not all; method: immunoSEQ multiplex PCR. The sample includes roughly 73,000 clones, just under 90% of them seen just once. CDR1 SGHRS and CDR2 YFSETQ come from the germline V gene. The CDR3 is 14 residues long. V was pared by 4 bases and J by 0 bases, with 10 bases between. These data are taken from a study of OX40 agonist ivuxolimab in advanced cancers. Autoimmune disease history or systemic immunosuppression led to patients being barred. Sequenced material: CD4+ or CD8+ T cells sorted from blood, taken in a trial of the OX40 agonist ivuxolimab. The origin of this receptor is an adult with an advanced solid tumor such as melanoma, head and neck, liver or kidney cancer. The chain recombines TRBV5-1 with TRBJ1-2, with D perhaps matching TRBD1 (5 bases). CDR3 residues: CASSPQGANYGYTF. In nucleotides, the CDR3 is TGCGCCAGCAGCCCTCAGGGAGCTAACTATGGCTACACCTTC.